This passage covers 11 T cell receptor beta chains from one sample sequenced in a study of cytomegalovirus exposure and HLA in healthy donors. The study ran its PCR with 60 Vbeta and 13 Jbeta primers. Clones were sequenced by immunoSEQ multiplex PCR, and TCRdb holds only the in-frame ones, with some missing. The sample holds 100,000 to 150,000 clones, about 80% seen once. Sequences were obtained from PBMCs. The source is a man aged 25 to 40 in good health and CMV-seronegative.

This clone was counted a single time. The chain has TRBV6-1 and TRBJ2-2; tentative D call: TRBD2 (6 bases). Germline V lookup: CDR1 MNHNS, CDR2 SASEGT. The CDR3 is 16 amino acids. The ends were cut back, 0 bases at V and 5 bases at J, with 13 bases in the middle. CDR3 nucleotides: TGTGCCAGCAGTGAAGCGGGGAGGTCGAGGACCGGGGAGCTGTTTTTT. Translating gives CASSEAGRSRTGELFF.

The CDR3 DNA is TGTGCCACCTGTTCCGAGCAGTACTTC. It specifies CATCSEQYF. V usage is TRBV2 and J usage is TRBJ2-7; no definite D call. CDR1 is SNHLY and CDR2 is FYNNEI in the germline V gene. With 10 bases removed from V and 6 bases from J, the gap between germline ends came to 7 bases. The CDR3 covers 9 residues.

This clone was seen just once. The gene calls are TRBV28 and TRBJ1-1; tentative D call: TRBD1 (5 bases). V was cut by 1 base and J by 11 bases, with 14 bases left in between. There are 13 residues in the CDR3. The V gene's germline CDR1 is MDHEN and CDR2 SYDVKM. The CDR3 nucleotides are TGTGCCAGCAGTTTATTGGGGGACTTGGAGGCTTTCTTT. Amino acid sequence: CASSLLGDLEAFF.

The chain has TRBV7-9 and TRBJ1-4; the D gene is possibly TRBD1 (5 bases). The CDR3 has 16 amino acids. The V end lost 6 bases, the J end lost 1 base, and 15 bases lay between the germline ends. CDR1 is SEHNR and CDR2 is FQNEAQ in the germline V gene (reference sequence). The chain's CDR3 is CASRAGNSGTNEKLFF. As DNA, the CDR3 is TGTGCCAGCAGGGCAGGGAATAGTGGAACTAATGAAAAACTGTTTTTT.

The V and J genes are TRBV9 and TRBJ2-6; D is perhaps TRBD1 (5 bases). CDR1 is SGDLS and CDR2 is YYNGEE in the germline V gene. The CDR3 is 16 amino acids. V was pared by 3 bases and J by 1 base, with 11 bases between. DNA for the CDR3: TGTGCCAGCAGCGCCACAGGTAATTCTGGGGCCAACGTCCTGACTTTC. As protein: CASSATGNSGANVLTF.

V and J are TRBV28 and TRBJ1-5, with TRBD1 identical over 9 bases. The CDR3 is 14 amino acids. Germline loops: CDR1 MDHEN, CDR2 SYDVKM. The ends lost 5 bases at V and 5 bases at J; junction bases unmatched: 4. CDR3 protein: CASSQGDRDQPQHF. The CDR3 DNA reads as TGTGCCAGCAGTCAGGGGGACAGGGATCAGCCCCAGCATTTT. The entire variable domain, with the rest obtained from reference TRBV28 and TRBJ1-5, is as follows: DVKVTQSSRYLVKRTGEKVFLECVQDMDHENMFWYRQDPGLGLRLIYFSYDVKMKEKGDIPEGYSVSREKKERFSLILESASTNQTSMYLCASSQGDRDQPQHFGDGTRLSIL.

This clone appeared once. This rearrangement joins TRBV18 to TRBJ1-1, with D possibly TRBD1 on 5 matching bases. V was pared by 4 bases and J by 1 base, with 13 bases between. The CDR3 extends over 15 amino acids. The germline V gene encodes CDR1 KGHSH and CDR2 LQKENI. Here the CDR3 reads CASSLGLLGNTEAFF. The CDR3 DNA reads TGTGCCAGCTCACTGGGGCTTTTAGGGAACACTGAAGCTTTCTTT.

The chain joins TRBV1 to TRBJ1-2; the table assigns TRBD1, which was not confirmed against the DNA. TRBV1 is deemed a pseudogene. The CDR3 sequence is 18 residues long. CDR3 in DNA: TGCACCAGCAGCCATCCCCCGGGACAGCGACGAGCTAACTATGGCTACACCTTC. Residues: CTSSHPPGQRRANYGYTF.

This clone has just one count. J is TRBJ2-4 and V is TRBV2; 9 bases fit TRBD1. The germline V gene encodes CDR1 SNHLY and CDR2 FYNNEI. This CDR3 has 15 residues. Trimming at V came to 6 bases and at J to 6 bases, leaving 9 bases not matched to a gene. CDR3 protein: CASSGDREILNIQYF. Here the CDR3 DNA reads TGTGCCAGCAGCGGGGACAGGGAGATCTTAAACATTCAGTACTTC.

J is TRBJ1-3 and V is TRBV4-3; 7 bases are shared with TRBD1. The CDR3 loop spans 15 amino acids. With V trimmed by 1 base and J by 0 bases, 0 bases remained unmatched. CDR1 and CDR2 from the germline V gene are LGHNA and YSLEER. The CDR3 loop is CASSQAGGSGNTIYF. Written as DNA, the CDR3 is TGCGCCAGCAGCCAAGCAGGGGGCTCTGGAAACACCATATATTTT.

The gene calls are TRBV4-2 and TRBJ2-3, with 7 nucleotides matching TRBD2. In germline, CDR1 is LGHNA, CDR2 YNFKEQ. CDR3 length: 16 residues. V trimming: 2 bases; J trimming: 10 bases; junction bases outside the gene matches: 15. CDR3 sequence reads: CASSQIISGLRSAQYF. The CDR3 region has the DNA TGTGCCAGCAGCCAAATTATTAGCGGGCTCCGGTCGGCGCAGTATTTT.